This T cell receptor (beta chain) stems from a study of regulatory T cells in long-lasting Graves disease. Looking at the study overall: Graves' patients with a new diagnosis had received antithyroid drugs under 3 months.

Indicated time point: newly diagnosed GD, antithyroid drugs for less than 3 months. The TCR library was made from RNA that had been extracted from PBMCs in TRIzol. General study findings and limits: TRBV28, TRBJ1-2 and TRBJ2-5 were segments that persistent disease favored.

Comments on this clonotype: Its antigen is not known.

Germline-derived CDR1 and CDR2 are LGHNA and YNFKEQ. The length of the CDR3 is 15 residues. V was pared by 0 bases and J by 7 bases, with 6 bases of the junction left unmatched. Both iRepertoire HTBI primers and Arm-PCR of CDR3 regions were used to build the TCR beta libraries. In TCRdb, the multiplex PCR reads were re-called with MiXCR into one record per CDR3 protein. The sample yields over 500,000 distinct CDR3 sequences, more than 15% seen once. The data were also submitted as part of a second study, on T cells in Graves' hyperthyroidism and ophthalmopathy. From that report: The hyperthyroidism was newly diagnosed and had lasted under 2 months; the patients were aged 18 to 65. The model foresaw ophthalmopathy a median approximately 6.1 months prior to onset.

The source material was peripheral blood mononuclear cells (PBMCs), sampled at new diagnosis, from a patient treated with antithyroid drugs. The receptor's source is a man between 18 and 29 years old with Graves disease. The gene calls are TRBV4-2 and TRBJ2-3, with 8 bases aligning to TRBD2. The CDR3 DNA follows: TGTGCCAGCAGCCAAGATCATCTAGCGGGCTATACGCAGTATTTT. Translated: CASSQDHLAGYTQYF.